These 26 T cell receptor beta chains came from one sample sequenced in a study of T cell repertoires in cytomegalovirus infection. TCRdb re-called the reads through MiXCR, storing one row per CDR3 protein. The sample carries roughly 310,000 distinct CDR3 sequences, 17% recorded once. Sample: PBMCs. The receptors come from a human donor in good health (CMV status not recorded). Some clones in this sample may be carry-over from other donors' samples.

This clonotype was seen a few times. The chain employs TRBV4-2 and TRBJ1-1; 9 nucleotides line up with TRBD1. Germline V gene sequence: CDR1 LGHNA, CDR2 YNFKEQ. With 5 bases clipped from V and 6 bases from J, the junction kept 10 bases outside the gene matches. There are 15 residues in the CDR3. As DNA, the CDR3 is TGTGCCAGCAGCGAATGGACAGGGGCGGGTTCTGAAGCTTTCTTT. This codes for CASSEWTGAGSEAFF.

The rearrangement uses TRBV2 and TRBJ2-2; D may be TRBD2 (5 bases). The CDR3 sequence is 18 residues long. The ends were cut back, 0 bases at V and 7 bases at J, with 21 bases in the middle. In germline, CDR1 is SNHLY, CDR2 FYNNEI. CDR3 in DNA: TGTGCCAGCAGTGAAGCAATACTAGGTCCCTTAAATGGCGGGGAGCTGTTTTTT. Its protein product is CASSEAILGPLNGGELFF.

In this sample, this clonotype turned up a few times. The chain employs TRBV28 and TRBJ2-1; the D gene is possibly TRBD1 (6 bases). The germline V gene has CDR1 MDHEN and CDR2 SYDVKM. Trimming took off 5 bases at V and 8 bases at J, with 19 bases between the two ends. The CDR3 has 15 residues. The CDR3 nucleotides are TGTGCCAGCAGTCTAAATATCCGACAGGTCGATGAGCAGTTCTTC. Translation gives CASSLNIRQVDEQFF.

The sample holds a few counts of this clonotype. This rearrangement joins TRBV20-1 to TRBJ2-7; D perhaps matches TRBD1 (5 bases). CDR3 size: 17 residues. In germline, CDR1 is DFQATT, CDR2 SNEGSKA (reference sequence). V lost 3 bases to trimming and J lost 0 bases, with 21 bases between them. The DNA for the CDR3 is TGCAGTGCTAGTCCCCCGAGGACACCCCAGTCCTCCTACGAGCAGTACTTC. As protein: CSASPPRTPQSSYEQYF.

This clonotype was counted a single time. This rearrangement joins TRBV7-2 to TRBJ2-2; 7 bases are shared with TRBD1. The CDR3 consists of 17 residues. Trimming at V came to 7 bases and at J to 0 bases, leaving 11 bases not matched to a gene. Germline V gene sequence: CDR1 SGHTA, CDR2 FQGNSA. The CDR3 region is CASTLIQGMANTGELFF. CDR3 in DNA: TGTGCCAGCACCCTAATACAGGGGATGGCGAACACCGGGGAGCTGTTTTTT. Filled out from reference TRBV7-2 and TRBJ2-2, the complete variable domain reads GAGVSQSPSNKVTEKGKDVELRCDPISGHTALYWYRQSLGQGLEFLIYFQGNSAPDKSGLPSDRFSAERTGGSVSTLTIQRTQQEDSAVYLCASTLIQGMANTGELFFGEGSRLTVL.

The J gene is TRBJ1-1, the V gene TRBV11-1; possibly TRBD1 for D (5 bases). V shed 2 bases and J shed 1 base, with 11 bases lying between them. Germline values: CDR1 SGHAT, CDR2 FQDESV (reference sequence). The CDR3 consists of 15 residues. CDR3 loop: CASSLRVGANTEAFF. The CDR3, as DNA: TGTGCCAGCAGCTTAAGAGTAGGGGCGAACACTGAAGCTTTCTTT.

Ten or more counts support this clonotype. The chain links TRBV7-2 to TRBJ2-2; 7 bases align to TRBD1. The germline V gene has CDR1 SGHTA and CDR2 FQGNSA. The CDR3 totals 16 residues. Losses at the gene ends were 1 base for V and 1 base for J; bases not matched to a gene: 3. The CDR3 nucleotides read TGTGCCAGCAGCTTAGTCGGGACAGTGAACACCGGGGAGCTGTTTTTT. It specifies CASSLVGTVNTGELFF. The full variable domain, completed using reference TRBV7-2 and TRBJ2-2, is GAGVSQSPSNKVTEKGKDVELRCDPISGHTALYWYRQSLGQGLEFLIYFQGNSAPDKSGLPSDRFSAERTGGSVSTLTIQRTQQEDSAVYLCASSLVGTVNTGELFFGEGSRLTVL.

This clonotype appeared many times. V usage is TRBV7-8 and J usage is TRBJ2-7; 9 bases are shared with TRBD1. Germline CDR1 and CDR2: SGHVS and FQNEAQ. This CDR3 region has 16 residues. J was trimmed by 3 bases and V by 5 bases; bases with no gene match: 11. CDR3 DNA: TGTGCCAGCAGCCCAAGGCGACAGGGGGGGAACTACGAGCAGTACTTC. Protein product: CASSPRRQGGNYEQYF.

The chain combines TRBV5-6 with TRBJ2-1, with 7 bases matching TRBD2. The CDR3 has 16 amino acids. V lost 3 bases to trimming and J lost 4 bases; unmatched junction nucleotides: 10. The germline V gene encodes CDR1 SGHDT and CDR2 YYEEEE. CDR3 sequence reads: CASSSYSGTNYNEQFF. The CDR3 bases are TGTGCCAGCAGCTCCTACTCCGGGACTAATTACAATGAGCAGTTCTTC. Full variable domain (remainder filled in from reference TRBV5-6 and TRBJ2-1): DAGVTQSPTHLIKTRGQQVTLRCSPKSGHDTVSWYQQALGQGPQFIFQYYEEEERQRGNFPDRFSGHQFPNYSSELNVNALLLGDSALYLCASSSYSGTNYNEQFFGPGTRLTVL.

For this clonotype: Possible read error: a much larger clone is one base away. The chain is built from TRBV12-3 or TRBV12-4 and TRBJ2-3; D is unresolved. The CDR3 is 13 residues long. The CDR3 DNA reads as TGTGCCAGCAGTTTAGACTTCACAGATTCGCAGTATTTT. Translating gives CASSLDFTDSQYF.

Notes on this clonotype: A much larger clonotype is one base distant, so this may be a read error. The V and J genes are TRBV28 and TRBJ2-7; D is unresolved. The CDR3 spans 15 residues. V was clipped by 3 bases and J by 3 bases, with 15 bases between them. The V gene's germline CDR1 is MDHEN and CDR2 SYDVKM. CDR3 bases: TGTGCCAGCAGTTTGGGGTCCGACAAATTCTACGAGCAGTACTTC. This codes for CASSLGSDKFYEQYF.

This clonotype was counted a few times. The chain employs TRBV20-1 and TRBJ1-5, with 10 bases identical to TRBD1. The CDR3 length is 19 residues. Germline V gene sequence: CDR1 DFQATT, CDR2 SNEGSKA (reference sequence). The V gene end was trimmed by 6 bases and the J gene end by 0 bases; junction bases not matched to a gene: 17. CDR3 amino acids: CSANAVRTGGFSSNQPQHF. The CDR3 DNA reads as TGCAGTGCCAATGCCGTCCGGACAGGGGGGTTTTCTAGCAATCAGCCCCAGCATTTT.

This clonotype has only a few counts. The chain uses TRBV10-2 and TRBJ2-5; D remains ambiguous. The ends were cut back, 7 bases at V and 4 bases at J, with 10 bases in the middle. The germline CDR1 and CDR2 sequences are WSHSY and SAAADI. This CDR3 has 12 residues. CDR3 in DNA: TGCGCCAGCATTGGGATCGGAGAGACCCAGTACTTC. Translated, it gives CASIGIGETQYF.

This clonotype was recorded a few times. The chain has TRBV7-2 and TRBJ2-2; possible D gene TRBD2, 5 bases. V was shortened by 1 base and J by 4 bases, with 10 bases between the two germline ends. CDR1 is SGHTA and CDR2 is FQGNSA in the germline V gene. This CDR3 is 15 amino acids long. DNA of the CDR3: TGTGCCAGCAGCTTAGTCGTGGGAGTCACCGGGGAGCTGTTTTTT. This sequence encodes CASSLVVGVTGELFF.

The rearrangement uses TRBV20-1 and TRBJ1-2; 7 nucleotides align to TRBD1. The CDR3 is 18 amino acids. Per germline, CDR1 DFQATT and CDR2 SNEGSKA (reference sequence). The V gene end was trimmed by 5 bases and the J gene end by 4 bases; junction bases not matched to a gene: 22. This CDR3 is CSAQPTGNSIRAVYGYTF. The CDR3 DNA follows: TGCAGTGCTCAACCGACAGGGAATTCAATCAGGGCGGTCTATGGCTACACCTTC.

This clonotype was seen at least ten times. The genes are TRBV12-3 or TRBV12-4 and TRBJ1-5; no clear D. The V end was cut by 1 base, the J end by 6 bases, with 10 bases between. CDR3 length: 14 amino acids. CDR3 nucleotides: TGTGCCAGCAGTTTAGAAGGGCCGGGTCAGCCCCAGCATTTT. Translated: CASSLEGPGQPQHF.

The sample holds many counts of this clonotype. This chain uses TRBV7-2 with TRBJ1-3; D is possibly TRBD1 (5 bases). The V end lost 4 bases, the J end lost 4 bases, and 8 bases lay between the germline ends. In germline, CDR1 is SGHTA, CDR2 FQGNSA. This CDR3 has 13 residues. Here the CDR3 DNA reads TGTGCCAGCAGCTCCCGACAGGGAAACACCATATATTTT. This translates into CASSSRQGNTIYF.

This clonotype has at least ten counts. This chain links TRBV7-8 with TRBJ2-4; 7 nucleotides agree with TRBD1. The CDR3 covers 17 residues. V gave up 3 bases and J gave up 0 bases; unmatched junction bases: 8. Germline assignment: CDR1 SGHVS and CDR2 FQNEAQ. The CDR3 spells CASSFQGGRGAKNIQYF. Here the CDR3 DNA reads TGTGCCAGCAGCTTTCAAGGGGGCAGGGGAGCCAAAAACATTCAGTACTTC.

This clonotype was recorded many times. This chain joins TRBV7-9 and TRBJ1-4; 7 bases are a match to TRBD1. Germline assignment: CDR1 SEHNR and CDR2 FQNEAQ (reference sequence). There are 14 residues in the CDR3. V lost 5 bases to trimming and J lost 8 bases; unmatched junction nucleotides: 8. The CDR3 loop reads CASSLYRGDEKLFF. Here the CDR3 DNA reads TGTGCCAGCAGCCTATACAGGGGTGACGAAAAACTGTTTTTT.

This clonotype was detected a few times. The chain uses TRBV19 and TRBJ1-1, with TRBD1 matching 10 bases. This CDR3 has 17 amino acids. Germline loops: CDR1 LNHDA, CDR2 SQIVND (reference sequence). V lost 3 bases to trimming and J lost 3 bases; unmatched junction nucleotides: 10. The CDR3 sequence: CASSMGDRGLPDTEAFF. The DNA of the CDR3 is TGTGCCAGTAGTATGGGGGACAGGGGACTCCCGGACACTGAAGCTTTCTTT.

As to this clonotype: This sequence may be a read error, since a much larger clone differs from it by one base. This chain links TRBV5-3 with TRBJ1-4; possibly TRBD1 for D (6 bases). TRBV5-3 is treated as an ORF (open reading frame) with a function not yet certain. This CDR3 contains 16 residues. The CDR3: CASSLLGRRGGEKLFF. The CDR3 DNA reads TGTGCCAGCAGCTTGTTGGGCCGCAGGGGCGGTGAAAAACTGTTTTTT.

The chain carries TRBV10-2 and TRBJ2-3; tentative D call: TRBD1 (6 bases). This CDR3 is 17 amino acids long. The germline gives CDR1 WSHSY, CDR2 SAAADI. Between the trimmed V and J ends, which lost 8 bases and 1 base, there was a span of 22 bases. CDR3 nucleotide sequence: TGCGCCAGCCGCTTCAGTGTCCAGGGGCCCGGCACAGATACGCAGTATTTT. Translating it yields CASRFSVQGPGTDTQYF.

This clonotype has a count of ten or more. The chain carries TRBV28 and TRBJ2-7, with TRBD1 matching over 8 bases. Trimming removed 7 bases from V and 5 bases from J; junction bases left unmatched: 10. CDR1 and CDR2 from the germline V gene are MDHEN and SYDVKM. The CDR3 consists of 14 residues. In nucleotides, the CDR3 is TGTGCCAGCACCAGACCGGACAGGGTAGACGAGCAGTACTTC. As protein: CASTRPDRVDEQYF.

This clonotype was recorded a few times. The CDR3 sequence is CASSGGWATDTQYF. The DNA of the CDR3 is TGTGCCAGCAGTGGCGGCTGGGCCACAGATACGCAGTATTTT. The V gene is TRBV25-1, the J gene TRBJ2-3, with D uncertain. CDR1 MGHDK and CDR2 SYGVNS come from the germline V gene. The CDR3 extends over 14 amino acids. Trimming cost V 4 bases and J 2 bases, with 10 bases left between them.

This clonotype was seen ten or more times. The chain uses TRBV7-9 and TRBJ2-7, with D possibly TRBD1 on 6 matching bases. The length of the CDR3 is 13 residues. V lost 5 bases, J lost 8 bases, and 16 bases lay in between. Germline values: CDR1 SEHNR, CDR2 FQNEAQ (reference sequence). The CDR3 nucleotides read TGTGCCAGCAGCGGGCACGGGACATCCAAGCAGTACTTC. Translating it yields CASSGHGTSKQYF.

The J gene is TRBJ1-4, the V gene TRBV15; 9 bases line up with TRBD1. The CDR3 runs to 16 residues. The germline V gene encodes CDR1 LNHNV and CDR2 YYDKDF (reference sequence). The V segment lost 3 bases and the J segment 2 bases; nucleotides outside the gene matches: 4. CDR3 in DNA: TGTGCCACCAGCAGGGCCGGGACAGGGACTAATGAAAAACTGTTTTTT. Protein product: CATSRAGTGTNEKLFF.